This TCR beta chain was sequenced in a study of OX40 agonist ivuxolimab in advanced cancers. Study-wide results and caveats: The study observed clonal expansion of CD4+ and CD8+ blood T cells by week 6 at 0.1 to 3.0 mg/kg.

For this clone: The antigen remains undetermined.

Systemic immunosuppression or a history of autoimmune disease excluded patients. The sampling schedule covered blood at baseline, cycle 4 day 1, and cycle 7 day 1. Profiled with immunoSEQ multiplex PCR; TCRdb holds only in-frame clones, not every one. Among under 20,000 clones listed, 74% were seen once. The origin of this receptor is an adult with an advanced solid tumor such as melanoma, head and neck, liver or kidney cancer. The sequencing here drew on CD4+ or CD8+ T cells sorted from blood, taken in a trial of the OX40 agonist ivuxolimab.

CDR3 nucleotides: TGTGCCAGCAGCTTGGGGTGGGCAGGGCCATCCTACGAGCAGTACTTC. As protein: CASSLGWAGPSYEQYF. The chain uses TRBV5-6 and TRBJ2-7; possibly TRBD1 for D (5 bases). The CDR3 is 16 amino acids. Per the germline V gene, CDR1 is SGHDT and CDR2 is YYEEEE. Trimming stripped 0 bases from V and 1 base from J, with 14 bases between. The variable domain in full, completed from reference TRBV5-6 and TRBJ2-7, reads DAGVTQSPTHLIKTRGQQVTLRCSPKSGHDTVSWYQQALGQGPQFIFQYYEEEERQRGNFPDRFSGHQFPNYSSELNVNALLLGDSALYLCASSLGWAGPSYEQYFGPGTRLTVT.